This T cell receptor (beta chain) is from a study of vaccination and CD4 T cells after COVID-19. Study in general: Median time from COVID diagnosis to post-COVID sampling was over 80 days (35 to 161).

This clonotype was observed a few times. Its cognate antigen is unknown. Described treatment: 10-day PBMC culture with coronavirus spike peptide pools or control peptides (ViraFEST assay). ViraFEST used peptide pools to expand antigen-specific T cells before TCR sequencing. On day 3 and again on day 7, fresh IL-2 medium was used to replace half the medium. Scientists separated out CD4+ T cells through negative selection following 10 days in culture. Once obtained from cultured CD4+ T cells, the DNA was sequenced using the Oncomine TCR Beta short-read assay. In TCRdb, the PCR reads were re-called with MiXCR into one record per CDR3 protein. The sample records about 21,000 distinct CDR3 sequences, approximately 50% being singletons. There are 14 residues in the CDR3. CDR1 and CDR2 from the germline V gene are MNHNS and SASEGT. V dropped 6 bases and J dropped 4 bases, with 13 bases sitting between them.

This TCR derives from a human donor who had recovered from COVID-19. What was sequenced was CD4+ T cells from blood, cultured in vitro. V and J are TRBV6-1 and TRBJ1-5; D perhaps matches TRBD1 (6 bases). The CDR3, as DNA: TGTGCCAGCAGCCAACAGGGCCGGAATCAGCCCCAGCATTTT. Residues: CASSQQGRNQPQHF.